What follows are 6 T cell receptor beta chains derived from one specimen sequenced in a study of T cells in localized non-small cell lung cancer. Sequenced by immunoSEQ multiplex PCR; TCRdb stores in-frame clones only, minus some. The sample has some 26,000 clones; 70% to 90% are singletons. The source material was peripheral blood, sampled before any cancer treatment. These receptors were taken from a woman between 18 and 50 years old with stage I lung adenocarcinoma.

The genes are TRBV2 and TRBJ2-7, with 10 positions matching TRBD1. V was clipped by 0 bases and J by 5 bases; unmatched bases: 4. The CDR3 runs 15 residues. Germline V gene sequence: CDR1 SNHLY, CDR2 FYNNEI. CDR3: CASSEAGTGVDEQYF. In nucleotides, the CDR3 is TGTGCCAGCAGTGAAGCCGGGACAGGGGTAGACGAGCAGTACTTC.

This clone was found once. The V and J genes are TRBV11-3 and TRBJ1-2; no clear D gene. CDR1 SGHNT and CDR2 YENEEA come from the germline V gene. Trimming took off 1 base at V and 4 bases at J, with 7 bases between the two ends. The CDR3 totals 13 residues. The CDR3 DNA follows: TGTGCCAGCAGCTTAGCCGGGCTCTATGGCTACACCTTC. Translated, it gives CASSLAGLYGYTF.

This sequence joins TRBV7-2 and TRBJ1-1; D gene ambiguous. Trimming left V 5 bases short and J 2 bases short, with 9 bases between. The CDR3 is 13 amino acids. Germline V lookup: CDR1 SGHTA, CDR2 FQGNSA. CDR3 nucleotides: TGTGCCAGCAGCCGGACGGTCAACACTGAAGCTTTCTTT. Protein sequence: CASSRTVNTEAFF.

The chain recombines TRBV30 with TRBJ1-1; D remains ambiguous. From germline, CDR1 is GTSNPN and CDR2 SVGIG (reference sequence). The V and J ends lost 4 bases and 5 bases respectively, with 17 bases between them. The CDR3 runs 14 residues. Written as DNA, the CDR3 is TGTGCCTGGACCCCGTTGGGGTTGCGGACTGAAGCTTTCTTT. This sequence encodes CAWTPLGLRTEAFF.

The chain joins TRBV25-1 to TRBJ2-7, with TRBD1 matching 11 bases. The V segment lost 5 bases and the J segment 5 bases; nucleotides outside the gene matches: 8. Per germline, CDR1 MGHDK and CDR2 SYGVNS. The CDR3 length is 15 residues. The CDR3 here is CASSFSGTGGHEQYF. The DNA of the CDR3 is TGTGCCAGCAGTTTTTCGGGGACAGGGGGTCACGAGCAGTACTTC.

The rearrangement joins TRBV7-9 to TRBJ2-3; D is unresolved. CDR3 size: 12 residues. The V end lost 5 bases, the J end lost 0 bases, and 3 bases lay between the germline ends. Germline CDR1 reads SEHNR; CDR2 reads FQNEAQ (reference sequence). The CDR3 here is CASSQSTDTQYF. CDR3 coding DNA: TGTGCCAGCAGCCAGAGCACAGATACGCAGTATTTT.